Shown below are 9 T cell receptor beta chains from a single sample sequenced in a study of TIL therapy for anti-PD-1-resistant metastatic lung cancer. This sample's time point: pre-treatment sample, taken before nivolumab and TIL therapy. Tumor tissue came from excised metastases, mostly pleural nodules or supraclavicular lymph nodes. The libraries were made with immunoSEQ v3. Here immunoSEQ multiplex PCR was the method, and the copy in TCRdb shows in-frame clones only, minus some. The sample shows roughly 92,000 clones, about three fifths of them seen only once. The source was tumor tissue, collected at baseline. These receptors were taken from a person aged 25 to 85 with non-small cell lung cancer.

The chain uses TRBV9 and TRBJ2-1; TRBD2 matches 8 bases. J gave up 6 bases and V 0 bases, and 2 bases lay outside the gene matches. The CDR3 has 14 amino acids. CDR1 and CDR2 (germline): SGDLS, YYNGEE. CDR3 DNA: TGTGCCAGCAGCGTAGCCGGGAGGGCCAATGAGCAGTTCTTC. Translating it yields CASSVAGRANEQFF.

There are many counts of this clone. The chain has TRBV6-1 and TRBJ2-6; 10 bases map to TRBD1. CDR3 length: 17 amino acids. V shed 0 bases and J 2 bases; nucleotides not matched to a gene: 1. The germline V gene has CDR1 MNHNS and CDR2 SASEGT. The CDR3 region has the DNA TGTGCCAGCAGTGAAGCGACAGGGGGCGCTGGGGCCAACGTCCTGACTTTC. This codes for CASSEATGGAGANVLTF.

V and J are TRBV28 and TRBJ1-5; D gene ambiguous. Per germline, CDR1 MDHEN and CDR2 SYDVKM. There are 16 residues in the CDR3. V lost 7 bases, J lost 1 base, and 17 bases lay in between. CDR3 nucleotides: TGTGCCAGCAACCCGGGAGGCTTCCCAAGCAATCAGCCCCAGCATTTT. It specifies CASNPGGFPSNQPQHF.

The sample holds a few counts of this clone. The rearrangement links TRBV2 to TRBJ2-1; 8 bases map to TRBD2. With 4 bases clipped from V and 5 bases from J, the junction kept 1 base outside the gene matches. Germline V lookup: CDR1 SNHLY, CDR2 FYNNEI. The CDR3 loop spans 13 amino acids. CDR3: CASSGSGNNEQFF. CDR3 nucleotide sequence: TGTGCCAGCAGTGGTAGCGGGAACAATGAGCAGTTCTTC.

This clone has more than one count but fewer than ten. The chain is built from TRBV27 and TRBJ2-1, with D uncertain. The CDR3 contains 12 residues. Trimming pared 2 bases from V and 9 bases from J, leaving 8 bases between. Germline V gene sequence: CDR1 MNHEY, CDR2 SMNVEV (reference sequence). The CDR3 region is CASSLAFGEQFF. The CDR3 bases are TGTGCCAGCAGTTTAGCGTTCGGTGAGCAGTTCTTC.

V and J are TRBV5-8 and TRBJ1-5, with D unclear. Deletions cut 0 bases from V and 3 bases from J, with 10 bases between. The CDR3 is 15 residues long. Germline assignment: CDR1 SGHTS and CDR2 YDEGEE. CDR3 sequence: CASSLAWVVNQPQHF. The CDR3 DNA sequence: TGTGCCAGCAGCTTGGCCTGGGTTGTCAATCAGCCCCAGCATTTT. The full variable domain, completed using reference TRBV5-8 and TRBJ1-5, is EAGVTQSPTHLIKTRGQQATLRCSPISGHTSVYWYQQALGLGLQFLLWYDEGEERNRGNFPPRFSGRQFPNYSSELNVNALELEDSALYLCASSLAWVVNQPQHFGDGTRLSIL.

V usage is TRBV6-1 and J usage is TRBJ2-1, with D perhaps TRBD1 (6 bases). V lost 3 bases and J lost 7, with 16 bases in between. Looked up from germline, CDR1 is MNHNS and CDR2 is SASEGT. This CDR3 is 15 amino acids long. CDR3 nucleotide sequence: TGTGCCAGCAGTGATGCCGGGACACCTAGAAATGAGCAGTTCTTC. Protein product: CASSDAGTPRNEQFF.

The CDR3 protein is CAISDLQGKGSYGYTF. CDR3 DNA: TGTGCCATCAGTGACCTACAGGGGAAGGGGAGCTATGGCTACACCTTC. The rearrangement uses TRBV10-3 and TRBJ1-2, with 7 bases that match TRBD1. V was clipped by 3 bases and J by 4 bases; unmatched bases: 11. CDR1 is ENHRY and CDR2 is SYGVKD in the germline V gene. This CDR3 is 16 amino acids long.

The chain has TRBV3-1 (or the pseudogene TRBV3-2) and TRBJ1-1; TRBD1 might be the D (6 bases). The CDR3 length is 14 residues. Trimming shortened V by 6 bases and J by 1 base, and 12 bases separated the two germline ends. The germline gives CDR1 LGHDT, CDR2 YNNKEL (reference sequence). CDR3 region: CASSIQGSNTEAFF. CDR3 bases: TGTGCCAGCAGTATACAGGGATCGAACACTGAAGCTTTCTTT.